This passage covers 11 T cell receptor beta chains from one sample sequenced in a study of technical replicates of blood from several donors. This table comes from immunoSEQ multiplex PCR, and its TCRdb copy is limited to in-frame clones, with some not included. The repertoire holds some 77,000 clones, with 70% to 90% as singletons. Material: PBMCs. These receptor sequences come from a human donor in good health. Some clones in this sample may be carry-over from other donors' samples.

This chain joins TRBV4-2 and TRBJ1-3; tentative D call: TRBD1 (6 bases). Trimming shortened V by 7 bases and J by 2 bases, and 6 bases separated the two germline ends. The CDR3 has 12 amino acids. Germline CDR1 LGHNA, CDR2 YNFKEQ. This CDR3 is CASKGAGNTIYF. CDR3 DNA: TGTGCCAGCAAGGGGGCTGGAAACACCATATATTTT.

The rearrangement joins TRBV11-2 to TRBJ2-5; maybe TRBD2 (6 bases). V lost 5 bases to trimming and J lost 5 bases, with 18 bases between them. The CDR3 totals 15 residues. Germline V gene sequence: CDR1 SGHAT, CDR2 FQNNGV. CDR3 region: CASSPLRETWETQYF. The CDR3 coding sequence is TGTGCCAGCAGCCCGTTACGGGAGACGTGGGAGACCCAGTACTTC. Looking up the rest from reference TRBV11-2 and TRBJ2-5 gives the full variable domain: EAGVAQSPRYKIIEKRQSVAFWCNPISGHATLYWYQQILGQGPKLLIQFQNNGVVDDSQLPKDRFSAERLKGVDSTLKIQPAKLEDSAVYLCASSPLRETWETQYFGPGTRLLVL.

CDR3 DNA: TGTGCCAGCAGCGTAGAGGCGGGGGGTACGCAGTATTTT. Its protein product is CASSVEAGGTQYF. The rearrangement joins TRBV9 to TRBJ2-3; 8 bases are a match to TRBD2. Germline CDR1 SGDLS, CDR2 YYNGEE. The CDR3 is made up of 13 amino acids. Trimming cost V 0 bases and J 8 bases; bases outside gene matches: 2.

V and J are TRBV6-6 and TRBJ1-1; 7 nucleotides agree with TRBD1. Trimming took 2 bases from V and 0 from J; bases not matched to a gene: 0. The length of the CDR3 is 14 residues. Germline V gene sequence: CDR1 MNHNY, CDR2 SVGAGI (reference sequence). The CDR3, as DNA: TGTGCCAGCAGTTACGGACAGGTGAACACTGAAGCTTTCTTT. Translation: CASSYGQVNTEAFF.

The CDR3 spells CASSLVGGGKNTGELFF. CDR3 DNA sequence: TGTGCCAGCAGCTTAGTGGGCGGGGGGAAGAACACCGGGGAGCTGTTTTTT. This chain connects TRBV7-2 to TRBJ2-2; 8 bases map to TRBD2. The CDR3 consists of 17 residues. Trimming cost V 1 base and J 1 base; bases outside gene matches: 5. Germline V gene data show CDR1 as SGHTA and CDR2 as FQGNSA.

This chain's CDR3 is CASSSQTSGGSEQYF. The CDR3 DNA is TGTGCCAGCAGCTCCCAGACTAGCGGCGGGTCCGAGCAGTACTTC. V and J are TRBV7-2 and TRBJ2-7; TRBD2 aligns across 9 bases. CDR1 is SGHTA and CDR2 is FQGNSA in the germline V gene. This CDR3 has 15 amino acids. J was trimmed by 6 bases and V by 4 bases; bases with no gene match: 10.

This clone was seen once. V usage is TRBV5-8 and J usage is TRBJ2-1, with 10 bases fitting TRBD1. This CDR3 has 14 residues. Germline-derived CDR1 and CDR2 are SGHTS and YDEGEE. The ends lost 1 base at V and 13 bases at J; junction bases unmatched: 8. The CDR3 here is CASSLFGTGADQFF. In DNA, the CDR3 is TGTGCCAGCAGCTTGTTCGGGACAGGGGCTGATCAGTTCTTC.

The DNA for the CDR3 is TGTGCCAGTACCCCGCCCGCAGGGGGCAGTGAGCAGTTCTTC. Protein: CASTPPAGGSEQFF. The rearrangement links TRBV19 to TRBJ2-1, with 8 nucleotides matching TRBD1. The CDR3 has 14 amino acids. Trimming removed 7 bases from V and 9 bases from J; junction bases left unmatched: 11. Germline V gene data show CDR1 as LNHDA and CDR2 as SQIVND (reference sequence).

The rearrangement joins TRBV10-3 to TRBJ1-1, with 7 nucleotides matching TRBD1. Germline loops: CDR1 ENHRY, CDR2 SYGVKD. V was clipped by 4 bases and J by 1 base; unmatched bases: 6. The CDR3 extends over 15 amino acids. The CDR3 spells CAISALTGPNTEAFF. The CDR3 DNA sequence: TGTGCCATCAGTGCGCTGACAGGGCCGAACACTGAAGCTTTCTTT.

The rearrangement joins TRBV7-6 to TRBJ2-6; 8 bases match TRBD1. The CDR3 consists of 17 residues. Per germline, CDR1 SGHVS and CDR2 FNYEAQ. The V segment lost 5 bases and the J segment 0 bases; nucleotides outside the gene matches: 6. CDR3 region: CASSGWTGPSGANVLTF. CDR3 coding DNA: TGTGCCAGCAGCGGATGGACAGGGCCCTCTGGGGCCAACGTCCTGACTTTC.

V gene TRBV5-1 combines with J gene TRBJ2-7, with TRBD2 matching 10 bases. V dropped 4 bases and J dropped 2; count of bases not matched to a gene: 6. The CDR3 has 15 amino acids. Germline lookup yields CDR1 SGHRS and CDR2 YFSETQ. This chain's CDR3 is CASSQLAGSTYEQYF. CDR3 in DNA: TGCGCCAGCAGCCAACTAGCGGGGTCAACCTACGAGCAGTACTTC. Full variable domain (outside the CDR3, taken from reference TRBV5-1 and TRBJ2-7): KAGVTQTPRYLIKTRGQQVTLSCSPISGHRSVSWYQQTPGQGLQFLFEYFSETQRNKGNFPGRFSGRQFSNSRSEMNVSTLELGDSALYLCASSQLAGSTYEQYFGPGTRLTVT.